This T cell receptor (beta chain) was recorded in a study of blood T cell repertoires in COVID-19. Study in general: Sites across the United States, Italy and Spain contributed samples from acute and convalescent COVID-19. Sample material is recorded as cDNA or gDNA derived from T cells, B-cell-depleted T cells, or PBMCs.

V was clipped by 5 bases and J by 3 bases; unmatched bases: 6. The CDR3 spans 15 residues. Germline V CDR1 and CDR2: SGHRS, YFSETQ. Methods used by the authors: From reference gene primer amplification, estimates of nucleated cell counts were derived. The assay was immunoSEQ multiplex PCR, and TCRdb's table has in-frame clones only and misses some. V, J and clone size are those of that table, while D and trimming were read from the DNA. This sample carries over 40,000 clones, around 90% of them seen once, and the ten largest clones take about 28%. The origin of this receptor is a human donor in a cohort sampled during active COVID-19. The rearrangement joins TRBV5-1 to TRBJ2-2; 8 bases align to TRBD1. The sequencing sample was made of peripheral blood. CDR3 region: CASRQGAMDTGELFF. The CDR3 DNA sequence: TGCGCCAGCAGGCAGGGGGCAATGGACACCGGGGAGCTGTTTTTT.